Included here is one T cell receptor (beta chain) sequence, with context. Its antigen is as yet unknown. Indicated treatment: approximately 9-day PBMC culture with coronavirus spike peptide pools or control peptides (ViraFEST assay). The Oncomine TCR Beta short-read assay was applied to DNA of cultured CD4+ T cells. TCRdb ran MiXCR on the PCR reads and lists one entry per CDR3 protein. The sample contains around 26,000 distinct CDR3 sequences, over 60% of which appear only once. This sample was included in a study of vaccination and CD4 T cells after COVID-19. Regarding the study as a whole: Relatively few convalescent patients were studied, without early post-infection timepoints.

The germline V and J ends were trimmed by 10 bases and 4 bases, with 19 bases remaining between them. The CDR3 is 15 residues long. Per the germline V gene, CDR1 is MDHEN and CDR2 is SYDVKM. This clonotype was sampled from a human donor who had recovered from COVID-19. Material for sequencing was CD4+ T cells from blood, cultured in vitro. The rearrangement links TRBV28 to TRBJ2-2, with D possibly matching TRBD2 (5 bases). CDR3 DNA: TGTGCCACCGAAATTCCCACCCGGGGCACCGGGGAGCTGTTTTTT. Its protein is CATEIPTRGTGELFF.